The rows below give T cell receptor beta chains drawn from one sample of a study of blood T cell repertoires in COVID-19. Assay used: immunoSEQ multiplex PCR; TCRdb lists only in-frame clones, some missing. The repertoire holds some 69,000 clones, with roughly 80% as singletons. Sequencing was carried out using peripheral blood. The receptors originated from a man between 60 and 75 years old with acute or convalescent COVID-19. Both conserved end residues are part of each CDR3. Each record gives: V gene, D gene, CDR3 length, J gene, clone size, CDR3 protein, CDR3 DNA. The D gene is left open where the match is weak. Clone sizes are given selectively: once, few, many, or a class where the clone is expanded.

v_call: TRBV11-2; d_call: NA; cdr3_length: 11; j_call: TRBJ1-2; clone_size: once; cdr3_aa: CASSLRGGYTF; cdr3_nt: TGTGCCAGCAGCCTCAGAGGAGGCTACACCTTC
v_call: TRBV10-3; d_call: TRBD1; cdr3_length: 13; j_call: TRBJ2-1; clone_size: NA; cdr3_aa: CAISRTGYNEQFF; cdr3_nt: TGTGCCATCAGTAGGACAGGTTACAATGAGCAGTTCTTC
v_call: TRBV28; d_call: NA; cdr3_length: 17; j_call: TRBJ1-3; clone_size: NA; cdr3_aa: CASNMAGGLVSGNTIYF; cdr3_nt: TGTGCCAGCAATATGGCCGGTGGACTGGTATCTGGAAACACCATATATTTT
v_call: TRBV5-4; d_call: TRBD1; cdr3_length: 15; j_call: TRBJ2-5; clone_size: NA; cdr3_aa: CASSSTGGYGETQYF; cdr3_nt: TGTGCCAGCAGCTCCACAGGGGGCTACGGGGAGACCCAGTACTTC
v_call: TRBV19; d_call: NA; cdr3_length: 14; j_call: TRBJ1-1; clone_size: few; cdr3_aa: CASSILGSKTEAFF; cdr3_nt: TGTGCCAGTAGTATCCTGGGGAGTAAAACTGAAGCTTTCTTT
v_call: TRBV6-6; d_call: NA; cdr3_length: 17; j_call: TRBJ2-1; clone_size: NA; cdr3_aa: CASSRNSGGSSYNEQFF; cdr3_nt: TGTGCCAGCAGCCGAAATTCTGGGGGGAGCTCCTACAATGAGCAGTTCTTC
v_call: TRBV11-2; d_call: TRBD1; cdr3_length: 16; j_call: TRBJ2-5; clone_size: NA; cdr3_aa: CASSWRLGQGRETQYF; cdr3_nt: TGTGCCAGCAGCTGGCGACTGGGACAGGGAAGAGAGACCCAGTACTTC
v_call: TRBV7-8; d_call: NA; cdr3_length: 18; j_call: TRBJ1-6; clone_size: NA; cdr3_aa: CASSVYPLQRTYNSPLHF; cdr3_nt: TGTGCCAGCAGCGTATATCCCCTGCAACGGACTTATAATTCACCCCTCCACTTT
v_call: TRBV5-1; d_call: NA; cdr3_length: 14; j_call: TRBJ2-7; clone_size: NA; cdr3_aa: CASSLDDSYYEQYF; cdr3_nt: TGCGCCAGCAGCTTGGATGACTCCTACTACGAGCAGTACTTC
v_call: TRBV2; d_call: NA; cdr3_length: 16; j_call: TRBJ1-5; clone_size: NA; cdr3_aa: CASSSPGRAVNQPQHF; cdr3_nt: TGTGCCAGCAGCTCACCGGGCAGGGCAGTCAATCAGCCCCAGCATTTT
v_call: TRBV4-1; d_call: NA; cdr3_length: 15; j_call: TRBJ2-5; clone_size: NA; cdr3_aa: CASSQGLDRSETQYF; cdr3_nt: TGCGCCAGCAGCCAAGGTCTTGACAGGTCAGAGACCCAGTACTTC
v_call: TRBV4-1; d_call: NA; cdr3_length: 13; j_call: TRBJ1-2; clone_size: once; cdr3_aa: CASSQPDIYGYTF; cdr3_nt: TGCGCCAGCAGCCAACCGGACATATATGGCTACACCTTC
v_call: TRBV5-7; d_call: TRBD2; cdr3_length: 16; j_call: TRBJ2-7; clone_size: NA; cdr3_aa: CASSPWTSGLSYEQYF; cdr3_nt: TGTGCCAGCAGCCCCTGGACTAGCGGGCTCTCCTACGAGCAGTACTTC
v_call: TRBV6-2/TRBV6-3; d_call: NA; cdr3_length: 15; j_call: TRBJ1-5; clone_size: NA; cdr3_aa: CASSYGGVGNQPQHF; cdr3_nt: TGTGCCAGCAGTTACGGAGGGGTGGGCAATCAGCCCCAGCATTTT
v_call: TRBV30; d_call: NA; cdr3_length: 16; j_call: TRBJ1-6; clone_size: NA; cdr3_aa: CAWSPGGADYNSPLHF; cdr3_nt: TGTGCCTGGAGTCCTGGGGGGGCTGACTATAATTCACCCCTCCACTTT
v_call: TRBV5-1; d_call: TRBD1; cdr3_length: 15; j_call: TRBJ2-1; clone_size: NA; cdr3_aa: CASSGQGAPYNEQFF; cdr3_nt: TGCGCCAGCTCCGGACAGGGGGCCCCCTACAATGAGCAGTTCTTC
v_call: TRBV7-7; d_call: NA; cdr3_length: 13; j_call: TRBJ2-7; clone_size: NA; cdr3_aa: CASSLGGGYEQYF; cdr3_nt: TGTGCTAGCAGCTTAGGGGGGGGCTACGAGCAGTACTTC
v_call: TRBV5-1; d_call: NA; cdr3_length: 15; j_call: TRBJ2-5; clone_size: few; cdr3_aa: CASSLTGRTQETQYF; cdr3_nt: TGCGCCAGCAGCTTAACGGGCAGGACACAAGAGACCCAGTACTTC
v_call: TRBV3-1/TRBV3-2; d_call: TRBD1; cdr3_length: 15; j_call: TRBJ1-2; clone_size: NA; cdr3_aa: CASSTQGAGNYGYTF; cdr3_nt: TGTGCCAGCAGCACACAGGGGGCGGGTAACTATGGCTACACCTTC
v_call: TRBV18; d_call: NA; cdr3_length: 15; j_call: TRBJ1-5; clone_size: NA; cdr3_aa: CASSPLGGGSQPQHF; cdr3_nt: TGTGCCAGCTCACCACTGGGGGGTGGGAGTCAGCCCCAGCATTTT
v_call: TRBV6-1; d_call: NA; cdr3_length: 14; j_call: TRBJ1-4; clone_size: NA; cdr3_aa: CASSEDRTNEKLFF; cdr3_nt: TGTGCCAGCAGTGAAGACAGGACAAATGAAAAACTGTTTTTT
v_call: TRBV19; d_call: TRBD2; cdr3_length: 15; j_call: TRBJ2-1; clone_size: NA; cdr3_aa: CASSSSSGGANEQFF; cdr3_nt: TGTGCCAGTAGCTCCTCTAGCGGGGGGGCCAATGAGCAGTTCTTC
v_call: TRBV5-1; d_call: TRBD2; cdr3_length: 17; j_call: TRBJ2-1; clone_size: NA; cdr3_aa: CASSLGKRGGSYNEQFF; cdr3_nt: TGCGCCAGCAGCTTGGGGAAGCGGGGGGGCTCCTACAATGAGCAGTTCTTC
v_call: TRBV5-1; d_call: NA; cdr3_length: 16; j_call: TRBJ1-2; clone_size: NA; cdr3_aa: CASSLEEQGLRDGYTF; cdr3_nt: TGCGCCAGCAGCTTGGAGGAACAGGGCCTACGGGATGGCTACACCTTC
v_call: TRBV7-8; d_call: NA; cdr3_length: 11; j_call: TRBJ2-7; clone_size: NA; cdr3_aa: CASSPVGRQYF; cdr3_nt: TGTGCCAGCAGCCCCGTGGGGAGGCAGTACTTC
v_call: TRBV3-1/TRBV3-2; d_call: NA; cdr3_length: 14; j_call: TRBJ2-1; clone_size: NA; cdr3_aa: CASSHWQGHNEQFF; cdr3_nt: TGTGCCAGCAGCCACTGGCAGGGCCACAATGAGCAGTTCTTC
v_call: TRBV7-2; d_call: NA; cdr3_length: 15; j_call: TRBJ1-4; clone_size: NA; cdr3_aa: CASSLVRGTNEKLFF; cdr3_nt: TGTGCCAGCAGCTTAGTGCGGGGGACTAATGAAAAACTGTTTTTT
v_call: TRBV27; d_call: NA; cdr3_length: 13; j_call: TRBJ2-1; clone_size: NA; cdr3_aa: CASSTTGYNEQFF; cdr3_nt: TGTGCCAGCAGCACGACAGGATACAATGAGCAGTTCTTC
v_call: TRBV6-5; d_call: NA; cdr3_length: 14; j_call: TRBJ1-6; clone_size: NA; cdr3_aa: CARKGGAGNSPLHF; cdr3_nt: TGTGCCAGGAAAGGGGGGGCAGGGAATTCACCCCTCCACTTT
v_call: TRBV29-1; d_call: NA; cdr3_length: 14; j_call: TRBJ1-4; clone_size: NA; cdr3_aa: CSVEVGGYNEKLFF; cdr3_nt: TGCAGCGTTGAAGTAGGGGGTTATAATGAAAAACTGTTTTTT
v_call: TRBV5-5; d_call: TRBD1; cdr3_length: 16; j_call: TRBJ1-6; clone_size: few; cdr3_aa: CASSLAFRGHNSPLHF; cdr3_nt: TGTGCCAGCAGCTTGGCCTTCAGGGGGCACAATTCACCCCTCCACTTT